This paragraph covers one TCR beta chain sequence. Its antigen is still unknown. One entry per CDR3 protein, called by TCRdb with MiXCR from the reads. The sample includes some 680,000 distinct CDR3 sequences, 35% to 45% seen only once; the top ten take around 2.6%. The data are from a study of T cell repertoires in cytomegalovirus infection. Study-level background: Carrying CMV and the relevant HLA type showed in public TCR beta signatures. Study results and limitations: CMV-specific HLA-C-restricted TCR beta clonotypes dominated the ex vivo response. Of the TCR beta families, the public ones yielded a cumulative frequency that identified carriers of CMV plus the relevant HLA.

CDR1 is LNHDA, CDR2 SQIVND, per germline (reference sequence). After removal of 3 bases from V and 1 base from J, the junction contained 9 bases not matched to a gene. There are 17 residues in the CDR3. The TCR was taken from a human donor in good health (CMV status not recorded). Some clones in this sample may be carry-over from other donors' samples. The genes are TRBV19 and TRBJ1-3; TRBD1 matches at 7 bases. The sequenced material came from PBMCs. The CDR3 protein is CASSIRGTVFSGNTIYF. The CDR3 DNA follows: TGTGCCAGTAGTATTCGCGGGACAGTTTTTTCTGGAAACACCATATATTTT.